Given below is one TCR beta chain in context. The record originates from a study of cytotoxic CD8 clonotypes in ibrutinib-treated CLL. Generated by immunoSEQ multiplex PCR, the TCRdb table keeps only in-frame clones and is missing some. The table records some 130,000 clones, 70% to 90% of them present only once. The CDR3 consists of 14 residues. Germline V gives CDR1 MDHEN, CDR2 SYDVKM. V lost 7 bases and J lost 2, with 15 bases in between. This chain links TRBV28 with TRBJ2-7, with D possibly matching TRBD2 (5 bases). This sample comprised PBMCs, obtained after 24 months of ibrutinib treatment. The sequence was obtained from a human donor with chronic lymphocytic leukemia. DNA of the CDR3: TGTGCCAGCAAGAACCCGGGGAACACCTACGAGCAGTACTTC. It translates to CASKNPGNTYEQYF.